This TCR beta chain appears in the sequencing data of a study of technical replicates of blood from several donors. This table comes from immunoSEQ multiplex PCR, and its TCRdb copy is limited to in-frame clones, with some not included. The sample lists more than 65,000 clones, nearly 97% occurring once. V trimming: 5 bases; J trimming: 4 bases; junction bases outside the gene matches: 17. The CDR3 consists of 17 residues. The germline V gene encodes CDR1 SGHVS and CDR2 FQNEAQ. The sequencing sample was made of T cells isolated from PBMCs. The clonotype originates from a human donor in good health. This rearrangement joins TRBV7-8 to TRBJ2-7, with TRBD1 identical over 7 bases. The CDR3 spells CASSPTLYWDSKYEQYF. In DNA form, the CDR3 reads TGTGCCAGCAGCCCTACATTATATTGGGACAGCAAATACGAGCAGTACTTC.